This T cell receptor (beta chain) originates from a study of response to subunit inactivated influenza vaccine. This clonotype was seen a handful of times. TCRdb called the RT-PCR reads again in MiXCR, with one record for every CDR3 protein. Of about 570,000 distinct CDR3 sequences in the sample, around 11% were seen once. CDR1 and CDR2 (germline): MNHEY, SVGEGT. The CDR3 has 12 amino acids. V lost 5 bases and J 5 bases, leaving 10 bases between the germline ends. This sample was shared with a second study, whose subject was T cells expressing NK-cell markers. As that report states: UMIs accompanied the 5'RACE template switching by which TCR beta cDNA was made. Eight donors were sequenced, of whom seven were HCMV-seropositive, while the remaining one was HCMV-seronegative. Restricting sorting to alpha-beta TCR T cells was achieved in several experiments by an anti-gamma-delta TCR antibody.

The sample here was PBMCs from blood, taken on the day of vaccination. The rearrangement uses TRBV6-2 or TRBV6-3 and TRBJ2-7; D perhaps matches TRBD1 (5 bases). The receptor was isolated from a man over 45 who received an inactivated influenza vaccine. In DNA form, the CDR3 reads TGTGCCAGCAGTCGGACAAGGAACGAGCAGTACTTC. Translated, it gives CASSRTRNEQYF.